The text below deals with one T cell receptor beta chain. The antigen this receptor binds is unknown. Per-base qualities were not stored, and no clone one base away is much larger. The sample belongs to a study of tumor-infiltrating lymphocytes in localized non-small cell lung cancer (dated by TCRdb to the early 2020s). In terms of the full investigation: The cohort covered several histologies, both smokers and never-smokers, and patients whose samples were collected after neoadjuvant chemotherapy. Resected tumor tissue and uninvolved lung tissue described as non-adjacent to the tumor were contributed by each patient, with both tissues obtained from the same patient. In total, the ICON cohort consisted of 150 surgical patients with localized non-small cell lung cancer who had their tumors resected. A total of approximately 56 patients were included in the paired tumor versus uninvolved lung comparison of immunoSEQ T-cell fraction. TCR sequencing was one of several integrated assays, alongside flow cytometry, multiplex immunofluorescence, RNA-seq, exome sequencing and proteomics, applied to the same patients.

Patient enrollment in ICON started in the first half of 2016, and the final patient was enrolled in September 2018. Fresh tumor and matched uninvolved tissue for in-depth immune analyses, including TCR sequencing, were collected from a subcohort of around 76 patients. DNA isolated from bulk tissue, without cell sorting, was used for TCR sequencing. Paper-wide results and their limitations: The TCR-derived T-cell fraction showed no difference between the flow cytometry-defined immunotypes IM1 (good prognosis) and IM2 (poor prognosis). Because different assays used different pieces of the same tissue, intratumor heterogeneity could not be separated from technical variation. No association of tumor T-cell fraction from TCR sequencing with recurrence-free survival was found (p = 0.61). Assay coverage varied across patients depending on available tissue quantity, so only a subset of the cohort had TCR sequencing. Higher T cell infiltration in tumors than in uninvolved lung tissue was supported by TCRbeta sequencing, consistent with immunofluorescence CD3 counts.

The immunoSEQ assay used for TCR sequencing gave the T-cell fraction in both tumor and uninvolved lung tissue. Processing in the source paper ran as follows. For survival analysis, patients were split into high (upper tertile) and low (lower two tertiles) T-cell fraction groups and compared by log-rank test. Paired tumor versus uninvolved lung differences in T-cell fraction were tested with a signed-rank test. The source is immuneACCESS, and TCRdb retained only in-frame sequences with V and J called. Part of the clones is not carried over; for the studies checked, unresolved V genes explain less than half of this, and the remainder is unexplained. The V and J calls and clone size were taken over from that table, and D and trimming were inferred from the DNA. This sample has about 15,000 clones in its table, and less than 85% of those were observed once. Of the sample, approximately 6.4% is held by the ten largest clones.

This sequence was found in a human donor with non-small cell lung cancer. Sequencing was carried out using lung tumor tissue.

For the CDR3, the sequence is CASRVAGGSNEQFF. The DNA sequence reads TGTGCCAGCAGAGTAGCGGGAGGGTCCAATGAGCAGTTCTTC. In this chain, TRBV5-8 is recombined with TRBJ2-1, and 11 junction bases match TRBD2. Sequences SGHTS (CDR1) and YDEGEE (CDR2) are obtained from the germline V gene. Reading from cysteine to phenylalanine, the CDR3 counts 14 amino acids. Left in the record is the CDR3 DNA by itself, 42 bases read in frame from the first base. The germline V and J ends show losses of 5 bases and 6 bases respectively, and no gene match explains 4 bases of the junction.